In its sample, the clone carrying this T cell receptor beta chain was seen a few times. Profiled with immunoSEQ multiplex PCR; TCRdb holds only in-frame clones, not every one. The sample contains about a million clones, around 76% of which appear only once. This sample is drawn from a study of shared clonotypes between healthy human individuals. V lost 5 bases and J lost 4, with 18 bases in between. CDR3 length: 15 residues. The germline V gene has CDR1 SGHVS and CDR2 FQNEAQ. This chain joins TRBV7-8 and TRBJ2-7; D possibly corresponds to TRBD1 (6 bases). The TCR sequence derives from a man younger than 30 in good health. The source material was memory CD4+ T cells sorted from blood. Subset noted: CD45RA-negative fraction. The DNA of the CDR3 is TGTGCCAGCAGCGCAGGGGCTAGTAACGAATACGAGCAGTACTTC. This translates into CASSAGASNEYEQYF.